A single sample gave rise to the 26 T cell receptor beta chains below, sequenced in a study of regulatory dendritic cells for organ transplantation (dated by TCRdb to 2016 to 2017). The method behind the library was the immunoSEQ multiplex PCR assay. TCRdb took over this immuneACCESS table, retaining in-frame rearrangements with V and J assigned. Such tables are incomplete; in checked studies, under half of the missing clones stem from an unresolved V gene, and the remainder is unexplained. The sample table lists about 12,000 clones, 75% to 80% of them with a count of one. The leading ten clones occupy around 0.99% of the sample. Sorted T cell subsets were CFSE-labeled and co-cultured for about five days with allogeneic regulatory or mature dendritic cells at a 1:10 DC:T ratio. No antigen has been assigned to these receptors. The specimen was naive CD8+ T cells from blood cultured with regulatory dendritic cells. Taken with the paper, the label for cell subset or site translates to: CD45RA+ naive T cells. The source is a human donor in good health.

This clone came up once. The chain is built from TRBV9 and TRBJ2-3; TRBD2 matches at 8 bases. The CDR3 is made up of 15 amino acids. Germline V lookup: CDR1 SGDLS, CDR2 YYNGEE. Trimming removed 4 bases from V and 3 bases from J; junction bases left unmatched: 7. The CDR3, as DNA: TGTGCCAGCAGCCCGGGGGGGCTGGGTACAGATACGCAGTATTTT. Residues: CASSPGGLGTDTQYF. Looking up the rest from reference TRBV9 and TRBJ2-3 gives the full variable domain: DSGVTQTPKHLITATGQRVTLRCSPRSGDLSVYWYQQSLDQGLQFLIQYYNGEERAKGNILERFSAQQFPDLHSELNLSSLELGDSALYFCASSPGGLGTDTQYFGPGTRLTVL.

The V and J genes are TRBV4-1 and TRBJ2-1, with 8 bases lining up with TRBD1. CDR1 and CDR2 from the germline V gene are MGHRA and YSYEKL. J gave up 7 bases and V 8 bases, and 4 bases lay outside the gene matches. The CDR3 spans 12 residues. CDR3: CASQDRANEQFF. CDR3 DNA: TGCGCCAGCCAGGACAGGGCTAATGAGCAGTTCTTC.

The rearrangement joins TRBV18 to TRBJ2-7; weak D call: TRBD2 (5 bases). The germline gives CDR1 KGHSH, CDR2 LQKENI. Trimming removed 2 bases from V and 5 bases from J, with 16 bases in between. This CDR3 has 15 amino acids. The CDR3, as DNA: TGTGCCAGCTCACCAGAAGGGAGACTTAGCCACGAGCAGTACTTC. Encoded protein: CASSPEGRLSHEQYF.

The V gene is TRBV5-4, the J gene TRBJ2-5; 10 bases are a match to TRBD1. CDR3 length: 17 amino acids. CDR1 SGHNT and CDR2 YYREEE come from the germline V gene (reference sequence). With V trimmed by 4 bases and J by 2 bases, 11 bases remained unmatched. The CDR3 DNA reads as TGTGCCAGCAGCCTTCGGTGGACAGGGGGGATACAAGAGACCCAGTACTTC. It codes for CASSLRWTGGIQETQYF.

The chain is built from TRBV2 and TRBJ2-7, with D possibly being TRBD1 (5 bases). This CDR3 has 16 residues. Deletions cut 0 bases from V and 7 bases from J, with 19 bases between. CDR1 and CDR2 from the germline V gene are SNHLY and FYNNEI. CDR3 residues: CASSEAEEQARSEQYF. CDR3 DNA: TGTGCCAGCAGTGAAGCGGAAGAACAGGCCAGGTCTGAGCAGTACTTC.

This chain uses TRBV9 with TRBJ2-7, with D perhaps matching TRBD1 (5 bases). Trimming stripped 4 bases from V and 3 bases from J, with 14 bases between. This CDR3 is 14 amino acids long. From germline, CDR1 is SGDLS and CDR2 YYNGEE. CDR3 protein: CASSPVDKHYEQYF. The CDR3 DNA follows: TGTGCCAGCAGCCCCGTGGACAAACACTACGAGCAGTACTTC.

This clone was detected only a few times. The chain links TRBV5-1 to TRBJ1-1; D is unresolved. The CDR3 extends over 16 amino acids. The ends were cut back, 1 base at V and 1 base at J, with 14 bases in the middle. Per germline, CDR1 SGHRS and CDR2 YFSETQ. This CDR3 reads CASSLFSRISNTEAFF. The CDR3 nucleotides are TGCGCCAGCAGCTTGTTTTCTAGGATCTCGAACACTGAAGCTTTCTTT.

V gene TRBV15 combines with J gene TRBJ2-2, with 9 bases lining up with TRBD2. V trimming: 0 bases; J trimming: 3 bases; junction bases outside the gene matches: 2. The CDR3 consists of 16 residues. The germline V gene encodes CDR1 LNHNV and CDR2 YYDKDF (reference sequence). The CDR3 DNA is TGTGCCACCAGCAGAGAGCGGGGGGGATACACCGGGGAGCTGTTTTTT. Translating gives CATSRERGGYTGELFF.

This chain joins TRBV4-1 and TRBJ1-6, with a tentative D call TRBD1 (5 bases). CDR1 is MGHRA, CDR2 YSYEKL, per germline. This CDR3 is 14 amino acids long. Trimming removed 2 bases at V and 7 bases at J, with 9 bases between. CDR3 sequence reads: CASSQWRGNSPLHF. The CDR3 coding sequence is TGCGCCAGCAGCCAATGGAGGGGAAATTCACCCCTCCACTTT.

The genes are TRBV2 and TRBJ1-4; possibly TRBD1 for D (5 bases). The CDR3 runs 13 residues. Trimming left V 4 bases short and J 8 bases short, with 11 bases between. The germline V gene encodes CDR1 SNHLY and CDR2 FYNNEI. The CDR3 nucleotides are TGTGCCAGCAGTGTAGTCAAGGGGGAAAAACTGTTTTTT. It codes for CASSVVKGEKLFF.

The chain recombines TRBV4-3 with TRBJ1-2; D is perhaps TRBD1 (5 bases). Trimming took 4 bases from V and 3 from J, leaving 21 bases between them. Germline assignment: CDR1 LGHNA and CDR2 YSLEER. The CDR3 consists of 17 residues. The CDR3 loop reads CASSLLTGVDGDYGYTF. The CDR3 nucleotides read TGCGCCAGCAGCCTCCTCACGGGGGTTGATGGGGACTATGGCTACACCTTC.

The chain combines TRBV9 with TRBJ1-6, with 10 bases fitting TRBD1. The J segment lost 5 bases and the V segment lost 0 bases, leaving 8 bases of the junction unmatched. Germline V gene sequence: CDR1 SGDLS, CDR2 YYNGEE. There are 18 residues in the CDR3. The CDR3 region is CASSVDSIGTGDNSPLHF. CDR3 sequence (DNA): TGTGCCAGCAGCGTAGACTCTATTGGGACAGGGGATAATTCACCCCTCCACTTT.

The chain recombines TRBV27 with TRBJ1-4; TRBD1 might be the D (5 bases). CDR3 length equals 15 residues. Per germline, CDR1 MNHEY and CDR2 SMNVEV (reference sequence). V gave up 4 bases and J gave up 3 bases, with 12 bases separating them. CDR3 bases: TGTGCCAGCAGTTCAACAGGTTCGGCTAATGAAAAACTGTTTTTT. Its protein is CASSSTGSANEKLFF.

The rearrangement links TRBV7-3 to TRBJ1-1, with D possibly TRBD1 on 5 matching bases. There are 15 residues in the CDR3. Germline V gives CDR1 SGHTA, CDR2 FQGTGA. Trimming pared 2 bases from V and 0 bases from J, leaving 10 bases between. CDR3 in DNA: TGTGCCAGCAGCTTATCGGCGGGGGTGAACACTGAAGCTTTCTTT. It codes for CASSLSAGVNTEAFF.

This CDR3 is CASRDAGVGYNEQFF. The CDR3 DNA follows: TGTGCCAGCAGGGACGCGGGGGTGGGCTACAATGAGCAGTTCTTC. V is TRBV7-9 and J is TRBJ2-1, with 7 bases aligning to TRBD2. The CDR3 extends over 15 amino acids. In germline, CDR1 is SEHNR, CDR2 FQNEAQ (reference sequence). J lost 3 bases, V lost 6 bases, and 8 bases had no gene match.

V usage is TRBV19 and J usage is TRBJ2-1; 8 nucleotides line up with TRBD2. The germline gives CDR1 LNHDA, CDR2 SQIVND (reference sequence). After removal of 2 bases from V and 2 bases from J, the junction contained 5 bases not matched to a gene. This CDR3 contains 16 residues. The CDR3 sequence is CASSISHSGAYNEQFF. The CDR3 DNA is TGTGCCAGTAGTATAAGTCATAGCGGGGCCTACAATGAGCAGTTCTTC.

The chain employs TRBV4-1 and TRBJ2-7; a possible D gene is TRBD2 (5 bases). The CDR3 totals 17 residues. V shed 0 bases and J shed 2 bases, with 17 bases lying between them. Germline CDR1 reads MGHRA; CDR2 reads YSYEKL. CDR3 residues: CASSQDSSGFAPYEQYF. CDR3 coding DNA: TGCGCCAGCAGCCAAGATTCATCGGGGTTTGCTCCCTACGAGCAGTACTTC.

Judged by abundance, this clone is medium-sized. The V gene is TRBV4-3, the J gene TRBJ2-7; TRBD1 matches at 8 bases. Germline lookup yields CDR1 LGHNA and CDR2 YSLEER. The CDR3 covers 16 residues. J lost 2 bases, V lost 0 bases, and 6 bases had no gene match. CDR3 residues: CASSQDYDRGPYEQYF. DNA for the CDR3: TGCGCCAGCAGCCAAGATTATGACAGGGGCCCCTACGAGCAGTACTTC.

The V gene is TRBV7-6, the J gene TRBJ1-4; D unresolved. This CDR3 region has 12 residues. CDR1 and CDR2 from the germline V gene are SGHVS and FNYEAQ. Trimming removed 3 bases from V and 8 bases from J, with 7 bases in between. The CDR3 DNA follows: TGTGCCAGCAGCTTGACTGGGGAAAAACTGTTTTTT. Protein product: CASSLTGEKLFF.

V and J are TRBV19 and TRBJ1-2, with 7 bases aligning to TRBD1. CDR3 length equals 13 residues. Unmatched junction bases numbered 7, after V lost 4 bases and J lost 8 bases. The germline gives CDR1 LNHDA, CDR2 SQIVND (reference sequence). CDR3 loop: CASSTYRGKGYTF. In DNA, the CDR3 is TGTGCCAGTAGTACTTACAGGGGAAAAGGCTACACCTTC.

The CDR3 reads CASSQALRRGYTF. As DNA, the CDR3 is TGTGCCAGCAGCCAGGCCCTACGGAGGGGCTACACCTTC. V and J are TRBV4-2 and TRBJ1-2; D unclear. The CDR3 length is 13 residues. V lost 3 bases to trimming and J lost 8 bases, with 13 bases between them. Per germline, CDR1 LGHNA and CDR2 YNFKEQ.

V gene TRBV13 combines with J gene TRBJ1-2; D gene ambiguous. CDR3 length: 15 amino acids. The germline V gene has CDR1 PRHDT and CDR2 FYEKMQ (reference sequence). Trimming left V 3 bases short and J 3 bases short, with 14 bases between. CDR3 bases: TGTGCCAGCAGCTTCCGGGGAGGGCTCCACTATGGCTACACCTTC. Translation: CASSFRGGLHYGYTF.

The genes are TRBV6-1 and TRBJ1-5, with D tentatively TRBD1 (6 bases). Trimming left V 8 bases short and J 4 bases short, with 15 bases between. The germline V gene has CDR1 MNHNS and CDR2 SASEGT. The CDR3 has 14 residues. The CDR3 DNA follows: TGTGCCAGCTTCGTCTCAGGGGATAATCAGCCCCAGCATTTT. Protein product: CASFVSGDNQPQHF.

This chain connects TRBV5-8 to TRBJ2-3, with D possibly TRBD2 on 5 matching bases. The CDR3 is 18 residues long. Trimming cost V 0 bases and J 0 bases, with 17 bases left between them. From germline, CDR1 is SGHTS and CDR2 YDEGEE. The CDR3 loop is CASSLEWRSAPSTDTQYF. CDR3 DNA sequence: TGTGCCAGCAGCTTGGAGTGGAGGTCCGCCCCTAGCACAGATACGCAGTATTTT.

This clone turned up a few times. The V gene is TRBV7-6, the J gene TRBJ1-5; 8 bases match TRBD1. CDR3 length: 15 amino acids. From germline, CDR1 is SGHVS and CDR2 FNYEAQ. After removal of 1 base from V and 6 bases from J, the junction contained 5 bases not matched to a gene. CDR3 in amino acids: CASSLGPGGSQPQHF. The CDR3 DNA follows: TGTGCCAGCAGCTTAGGCCCAGGGGGCTCTCAGCCCCAGCATTTT.

The chain uses TRBV4-1 and TRBJ2-5; D is possibly TRBD1 (5 bases). Germline lookup yields CDR1 MGHRA and CDR2 YSYEKL. Trimming took 0 bases from V and 5 from J, leaving 13 bases between them. The CDR3 runs 15 residues. The CDR3 reads CASSQDKGRYETQYF. DNA of the CDR3: TGCGCCAGCAGCCAAGATAAGGGGCGTTACGAGACCCAGTACTTC.